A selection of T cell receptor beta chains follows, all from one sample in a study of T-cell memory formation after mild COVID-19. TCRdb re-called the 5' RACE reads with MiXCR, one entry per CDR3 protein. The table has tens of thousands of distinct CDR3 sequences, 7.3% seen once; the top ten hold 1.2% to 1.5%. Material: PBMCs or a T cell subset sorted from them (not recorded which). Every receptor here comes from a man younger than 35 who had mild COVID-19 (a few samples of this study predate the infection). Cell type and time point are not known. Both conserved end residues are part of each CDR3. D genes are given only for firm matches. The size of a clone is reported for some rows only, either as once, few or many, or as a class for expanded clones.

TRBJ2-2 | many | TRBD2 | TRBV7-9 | TGTGCCAGCAGACCTGGACTAGCGGGCACCGGGGAGCTGTTTTTT | CASRPGLAGTGELFF
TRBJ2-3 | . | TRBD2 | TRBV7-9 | TGTGCCAGCAGCGCTGGACTAGCACCAGATACGCAGTATTTT | CASSAGLAPDTQYF
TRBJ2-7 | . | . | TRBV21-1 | TGTGCCAGCAGCAAAGATGGGGTACAGCGGGGGGCCTTCTCCTACGAGCAGTACTTC | CASSKDGVQRGAFSYEQYF
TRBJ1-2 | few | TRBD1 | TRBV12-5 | TGTGCTAGTGCTCCCGGGACAGGGCTATACGGCTACACCTTC | CASAPGTGLYGYTF
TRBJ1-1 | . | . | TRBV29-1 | TGCAGCGCGGGGGGTTATCGTCAAGCTTTCTTT | CSAGGYRQAFF
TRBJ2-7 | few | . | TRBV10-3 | TGTGCCATCAGTGATCCGCCACAGGACTACGAGCAGTACTTC | CAISDPPQDYEQYF
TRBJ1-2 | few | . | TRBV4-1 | TGCGCCAGCAGCCAAGACAGGGACTATGGCTACACCTTC | CASSQDRDYGYTF
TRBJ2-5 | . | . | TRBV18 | TGTGCCAGCTCACCACCAGGGGGTGAGACCCAGTACTTC | CASSPPGGETQYF
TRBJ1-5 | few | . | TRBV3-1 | TGTGCCAGCAGCCAAGATGCAGGGAGCGATCAGCCCCAGCATTTT | CASSQDAGSDQPQHF
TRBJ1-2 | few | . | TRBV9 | TGTGCCAGCAGCGTTCGCGGGGAGCCGAACTTTAACTATGGCTACACCTTC | CASSVRGEPNFNYGYTF
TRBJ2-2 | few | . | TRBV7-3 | TGTGCCAGCAGCTCCATCCACCCCGGGGAGCTGTTTTTT | CASSSIHPGELFF
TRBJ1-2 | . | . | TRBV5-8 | TGTGCCAGCAGCAACATACGGTATGGCTACACCTTC | CASSNIRYGYTF
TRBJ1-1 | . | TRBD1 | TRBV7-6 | TGTGCCAGCAGCAGAAAGGGACAGGGCTATGGGAACACTGAAGCTTTCTTT | CASSRKGQGYGNTEAFF
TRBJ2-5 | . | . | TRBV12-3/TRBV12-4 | TGTGCCAGCAGTTTATCCCCGGAGACCCAGTACTTC | CASSLSPETQYF
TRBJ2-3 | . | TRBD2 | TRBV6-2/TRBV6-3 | TGTGCCAGCAGTTACCCGTCGGGACTAGCGGGCCCCACAGATACGCAGTATTTT | CASSYPSGLAGPTDTQYF
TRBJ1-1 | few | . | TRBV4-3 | TGCGCCAGCAGCCAAGCCGACTCCAGGGGAACTGAAGCTTTCTTT | CASSQADSRGTEAFF
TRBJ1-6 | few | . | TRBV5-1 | TGCGCCAGCAGCCACAAGTTGGATTCACCCCTCCACTTT | CASSHKLDSPLHF
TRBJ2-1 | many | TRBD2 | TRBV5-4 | TGTGCCAGCAGCCGACCTAGCGGGGGGGCCTACAATGAGCAGTTCTTC | CASSRPSGGAYNEQFF
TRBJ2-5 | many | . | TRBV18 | TGTGCCAGCTCACCACCGCAGGGGGAGACCCAGTACTTC | CASSPPQGETQYF
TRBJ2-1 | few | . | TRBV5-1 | TGCGCCAGCAGCTCACCCCCCCCGCAAAGGCAGTTCTTC | CASSSPPPQRQFF
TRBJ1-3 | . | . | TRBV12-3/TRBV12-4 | TGTGCCAGCAGCCCTGGGGGGCGCTCTGGAAACACCATATATTTT | CASSPGGRSGNTIYF
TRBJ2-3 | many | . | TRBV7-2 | TGTGCCAGCAGCGCGGGCCCCGTCGCAGATACGCAGTATTTT | CASSAGPVADTQYF
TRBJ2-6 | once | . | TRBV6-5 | TGTGCCAGCACACGAGAGGGAAGCTCAGGGGCCACCGTCCTGACTTTC | CASTREGSSGATVLTF
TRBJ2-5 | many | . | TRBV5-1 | TGCGCCAGCAGCAGCCCCAGGGCGGCTCAAGAGACCCAGTACTTC | CASSSPRAAQETQYF
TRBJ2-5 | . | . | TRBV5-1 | TGCGCCAGCAGCCGGGACCGAGAGACCCAGTACTTC | CASSRDRETQYF
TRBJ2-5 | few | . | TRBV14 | TGTGCCAGCAGCCAAGATATGGTGGAGACCCAGTACTTC | CASSQDMVETQYF
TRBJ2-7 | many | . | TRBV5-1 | TGCGCCAGCAGCTTTATGGACAGCAGCTACGAGCAGTACTTC | CASSFMDSSYEQYF
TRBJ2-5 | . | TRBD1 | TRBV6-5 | TGTGCCAGCAGTTTCCGACAGGGTCAAGAGACCCAGTACTTC | CASSFRQGQETQYF
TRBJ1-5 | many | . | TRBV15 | TGTGCCACCAGCAGAGACCTCCTCTCTGGGCCCCAGCATTTT | CATSRDLLSGPQHF
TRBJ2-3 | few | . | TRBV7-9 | TGTGCCAGCAGCGAGGGGGTTCTCACAGATACGCAGTATTTT | CASSEGVLTDTQYF
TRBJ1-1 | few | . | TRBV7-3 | TGTGCCAGCAGCCCGGGACTCCAAAACACTGAAGCTTTCTTT | CASSPGLQNTEAFF